Listed here are 31 T cell receptor beta chains from one sample, sequenced in a study of regulatory T cells in long-lasting Graves disease. Time point reported: newly diagnosed GD, antithyroid drugs for less than 3 months. PBMC RNA served as the TCR library source. Arm-PCR of CDR3 regions and iRepertoire HTBI primers were used to build TCR beta libraries. In TCRdb, the multiplex PCR reads were re-called with MiXCR into one record per CDR3 protein. Of about 400,000 distinct CDR3 sequences in the sample, roughly 15% were seen once. Sequencing was performed on peripheral blood mononuclear cells (PBMCs), taken at new diagnosis, from a patient treated with antithyroid drugs. Receptor source: a female donor with Graves disease.

This clonotype was observed a handful of times. This sequence joins TRBV7-2 and TRBJ1-1; 7 nucleotides agree with TRBD1. CDR3 length: 17 residues. Germline values: CDR1 SGHTA, CDR2 FQGNSA. V lost 8 bases and J lost 8; bases outside the gene matches: 23. DNA of the CDR3: TGTGCCAGCTTTCCTGGGACAGCCTCGGGGGGGTGGGCAGAAGCTTTCTTT. Amino acids: CASFPGTASGGWAEAFF.

This clonotype showed up many times. This chain joins TRBV28 and TRBJ1-2; D not resolved. Germline V gene lookup returns CDR1 MDHEN and CDR2 SYDVKM. This CDR3 is built from 14 residues. V lost 5 bases, J lost 7 bases, and 17 bases lay in between. DNA for the CDR3: TGTGCCAGCAGTCCCCTCTACTATTCGCCTGGCTACACCTTC. Encoded protein: CASSPLYYSPGYTF.

This clonotype was seen at least ten times. This chain joins TRBV24-1 and TRBJ2-1; 12 positions agree with TRBD2. Germline V gives CDR1 KGHDR, CDR2 SFDVKD. This CDR3 region has 14 residues. Trimming removed 4 bases from V and 11 bases from J; junction bases left unmatched: 5. This chain's CDR3 is CATSEPTSGSKQFF. The CDR3 DNA reads TGTGCCACCAGTGAACCGACTAGCGGGAGTAAGCAGTTCTTC.

There are many counts of this clonotype. The CDR3 DNA is TGTGCCAGCAGGCATGAAAGGGAGGCCTACCCCCGCAAAGTGGGACTATCCTTACACAATGAGCAGTTCTTC. Residues: CASRHEREAYPRKVGLSLHNEQFF. This chain uses TRBV27 with TRBJ2-1; 7 bases match TRBD2. The CDR3 totals 24 residues. Trimming at V came to 6 bases and at J to 5 bases, leaving 37 bases not matched to a gene. From germline, CDR1 is MNHEY and CDR2 SMNVEV (reference sequence).

Ten or more counts support this clonotype. V is TRBV11-2 and J is TRBJ2-7, with TRBD1 as a possible D gene (5 bases). Germline V CDR1 and CDR2: SGHAT, FQNNGV. Trimming removed 5 bases at V and 4 bases at J, with 18 bases between. The CDR3 contains 15 residues. CDR3 region: CASSNEVGPFYEQYF. The CDR3 nucleotides are TGTGCCAGCAGCAACGAGGTGGGGCCGTTTTACGAGCAGTACTTC.

The gene calls are TRBV29-1 and TRBJ2-5; tentative D call: TRBD2 (5 bases). This CDR3 is 12 amino acids long. The V gene lost 4 bases and the J gene lost 6 bases, with 12 bases spanning the gap. CDR1 and CDR2 (germline): SQVTM, ANQGSEA. CDR3 sequence: CSVGAAGKTQYF. As DNA, the CDR3 is TGCAGCGTTGGTGCCGCCGGGAAGACCCAGTACTTC.

CDR3 in DNA: TGTGCCAGCAGCACCGGCGCACAGGGGGCTAGGGAGCAGTACTTC. Protein sequence: CASSTGAQGAREQYF. This chain joins TRBV27 and TRBJ2-7, with 9 bases fitting TRBD1. The CDR3 is 15 amino acids. V gave up 6 bases and J gave up 7 bases; unmatched junction bases: 13. The germline CDR1 and CDR2 sequences are MNHEY and SMNVEV (reference sequence).

This rearrangement joins TRBV10-3 to TRBJ2-1; 8 bases are a match to TRBD2. CDR3 length: 14 residues. The trim removed 3 bases at V and 4 bases at J, leaving 2 bases unmatched. Germline CDR1 and CDR2: ENHRY and SYGVKD. CDR3 coding DNA: TGTGCCATCAGTGACGGGGGGGTATACAATGAGCAGTTCTTC. Protein sequence: CAISDGGVYNEQFF.

This clonotype was recorded many times. The rearrangement uses TRBV29-1 and TRBJ2-1, with D perhaps matching TRBD1 (5 bases). V was clipped by 4 bases and J by 15 bases, with 13 bases between them. The CDR3 is 10 amino acids. CDR1 and CDR2 from the germline V gene are SQVTM and ANQGSEA. CDR3 in DNA: TGCAGCGTTGTTGGAGCAGGGTTGTTCTTC. Translating gives CSVVGAGLFF.

This clonotype was seen repeatedly, ten times or more. One end of the junction varies from germline; a read error may be responsible. The chain links TRBV12-3 or TRBV12-4 to TRBJ2-3; D is unclear. The CDR3 is made up of 12 amino acids. The CDR3 spells CASSLDRDTQYF. CDR3 bases: TGTGCCAGCAGCTTAGACCGAGATACGCAGTATTTT.

This clonotype was seen just once. The J gene is TRBJ1-2, the V gene TRBV12-3 or TRBV12-4, with TRBD1 as a possible D gene (5 bases). The CDR3 has 14 residues. Trimming removed 5 bases at V and 7 bases at J, with 17 bases between. The DNA for the CDR3 is TGTGCCAGCAGTCCAAGTGGGGGTAATCTTGGCTACACCTTC. It translates to CASSPSGGNLGYTF.

About this clonotype itself: With a much larger clone just one base away, this may be a read error. The CDR3 nucleotides read TGTGCCTGCAGTTCCCGCCGGGACCTAAGCTCCTACGAGCAGTACTTC. This sequence encodes CACSSRRDLSSYEQYF. V is TRBV7-2 and J is TRBJ2-7; either TRBD1 or TRBD2 may fit D (5 bases each). The CDR3 contains 16 residues. Germline V gene data show CDR1 as SGHTA and CDR2 as FQGNSA.

This clonotype came up many times. This rearrangement joins TRBV4-1 to TRBJ1-5; D is possibly TRBD1 (5 bases). The CDR3 sequence is 16 residues long. From germline, CDR1 is MGHRA and CDR2 YSYEKL. V lost 3 bases and J 7 bases, leaving 19 bases between the germline ends. CDR3: CASSQGGGSFGQPQHF. CDR3 nucleotide sequence: TGCGCCAGCAGCCAGGGCGGGGGAAGTTTTGGACAGCCCCAGCATTTT.

This clonotype was counted many times. This may arise from a read error, as a much more abundant clone is one base away. The rearrangement links TRBV12-3 or TRBV12-4 to TRBJ2-3; D gene uncertain. Trimming removed 5 bases at V and 6 bases at J, with 6 bases between. The CDR3 contains 11 residues. CDR3 sequence: CASSIGDTQYF. The CDR3 DNA follows: TGTGCCAGCAGTATTGGGGATACGCAGTATTTT.

This clonotype came up many times. This chain connects TRBV6-1 to TRBJ2-7; 8 bases align to TRBD1. Germline V gives CDR1 MNHNS, CDR2 SASEGT. J gave up 3 bases and V 8 bases, and 15 bases lay outside the gene matches. This CDR3 has 16 residues. The CDR3 region has the DNA TGTGCCAGCGCCCAAAGACAGGGGCGAGACGGCTACGAGCAGTACTTC. Residues: CASAQRQGRDGYEQYF.

CDR3 coding DNA: TGTGCCAGCAGTTTAGGTCACGGGGTTTCTACGGGCTACACCTTC. This translates into CASSLGHGVSTGYTF. The chain uses TRBV12-3 or TRBV12-4 and TRBJ1-2; no definite D call. This CDR3 region has 15 residues. V was clipped by 1 base and J by 8 bases, with 17 bases between them.

This clonotype occurred a few times. This chain links TRBV19 with TRBJ2-3; D not certain. V lost 3 bases and J lost 2, with 9 bases in between. The germline gives CDR1 LNHDA, CDR2 SQIVND (reference sequence). The CDR3 covers 14 residues. The CDR3 loop is CASSMFRDTDTQYF. The CDR3 nucleotides are TGTGCCAGTAGTATGTTCAGAGACACAGATACGCAGTATTTT.

The genes are TRBV12-3 or TRBV12-4 and TRBJ1-5, with D possibly being TRBD1 (6 bases). V was cut by 5 bases and J by 4 bases, with 15 bases left in between. CDR3 length: 15 amino acids. The CDR3 DNA follows: TGTGCCAGCAGTCCCGCCAGGGGTCGGAATCAGCCCCAGCATTTT. Its protein is CASSPARGRNQPQHF.

The rearrangement joins TRBV5-1 to TRBJ2-1, with D tentatively TRBD1 (6 bases). Germline V gene lookup returns CDR1 SGHRS and CDR2 YFSETQ. This CDR3 has 13 residues. The V and J ends lost 4 bases and 5 bases respectively, with 10 bases between them. The CDR3 sequence is CASSVGQNNEQFF. The CDR3 bases are TGCGCCAGCAGCGTGGGACAAAACAATGAGCAGTTCTTC.

The V and J genes are TRBV6-2 or TRBV6-3 and TRBJ2-2; 13 positions agree with TRBD2. V lost 9 bases to trimming and J lost 5 bases; unmatched junction nucleotides: 3. CDR3 length equals 14 residues. Germline V gives CDR1 MNHEY, CDR2 SVGEGT. Here the CDR3 DNA reads TGTGCCAGTGGACTAGCGGGAGAGACCGGGGAGCTGTTTTTT. Residues: CASGLAGETGELFF.

This clonotype was seen many times. The V and J genes are TRBV2 and TRBJ2-3; the match to TRBD2 covers 8 bases. The CDR3 length is 18 residues. J gave up 7 bases and V 5 bases, and 20 bases lay outside the gene matches. Germline V gives CDR1 SNHLY, CDR2 FYNNEI. As DNA, the CDR3 is TGTGCCAGCAGTAAAGGAATTGAGCGGGGGCCACGAAGGAATACGCAGTATTTT. It encodes CASSKGIERGPRRNTQYF.

Comment on this clonotype: This may be a read error: a much more frequent sequence differs by one nucleotide. The chain joins TRBV28 to TRBJ2-2; D is uncertain. Germline loops: CDR1 MDHEN, CDR2 SYDVKM. The CDR3 totals 15 residues. The CDR3 bases are TGTTCCAGCAGACTTCGCAGGCTGAACACCGGGGAGCTGTTTTTT. Protein product: CSSRLRRLNTGELFF.

Ten or more counts support this clonotype. The chain joins TRBV5-4 to TRBJ2-1, with D possibly TRBD1 on 5 matching bases. V was trimmed by 1 base and J by 4 bases, leaving 9 bases between them. CDR1 is SGHNT and CDR2 is YYREEE in the germline V gene (reference sequence). The CDR3 is made up of 14 amino acids. DNA of the CDR3: TGTGCCAGCAGCTTGACGCGGACATACAATGAGCAGTTCTTC. It yields the protein CASSLTRTYNEQFF.

This clonotype was observed at least ten times. In DNA, the CDR3 is TGTGCCAGCAGCACCATGGTGGGCCTATTAAACACTGAAGCTTTCTTT. Its protein product is CASSTMVGLLNTEAFF. This rearrangement joins TRBV5-6 to TRBJ1-1; D remains unclear. The ends were cut back, 4 bases at V and 2 bases at J, with 18 bases in the middle. Germline V lookup: CDR1 SGHDT, CDR2 YYEEEE. The CDR3 is 16 residues long.

In this sample, this clonotype turned up many times. The chain links TRBV27 to TRBJ2-7, with TRBD1 matching 8 bases. Per germline, CDR1 MNHEY and CDR2 SMNVEV (reference sequence). The length of the CDR3 is 15 residues. After removal of 6 bases from V and 5 bases from J, the junction contained 12 bases not matched to a gene. The CDR3: CASRDLAGGKDEQYF. The DNA for the CDR3 is TGTGCCAGCAGGGACCTGGCAGGGGGCAAGGACGAGCAGTACTTC.

This clonotype was counted at least ten times. V and J are TRBV19 and TRBJ2-3, with 12 nucleotides matching TRBD2. V was pared by 4 bases and J by 0 bases, with 5 bases of the junction left unmatched. This CDR3 spans 17 amino acids. Germline lookup yields CDR1 LNHDA and CDR2 SQIVND (reference sequence). The CDR3 is CASSNPGTSGSTDTQYF. Here the CDR3 DNA reads TGTGCCAGTAGTAACCCCGGGACTAGCGGGAGCACAGATACGCAGTATTTT.

At least ten counts were recorded for this clonotype. V gene TRBV6-2 or TRBV6-3 combines with J gene TRBJ1-5; the D gene is possibly TRBD1 (5 bases). Germline loops: CDR1 MNHEY, CDR2 SVGEGT. This CDR3 comprises 18 residues. V dropped 2 bases and J dropped 5 bases, with 22 bases sitting between them. CDR3 sequence: CASSYAHGRGREHQPQHF. The CDR3 DNA reads TGTGCCAGCAGTTACGCCCATGGACGGGGCAGGGAACATCAGCCCCAGCATTTT.

In its sample, this clonotype was seen many times. CDR3 sequence (DNA): TGCAGCGTTTCGACAGGGAATAGCAATCAGCCCCAGCATTTT. Protein sequence: CSVSTGNSNQPQHF. The chain carries TRBV29-1 and TRBJ1-5; 7 positions match TRBD1. The CDR3 loop spans 14 amino acids. Germline V gives CDR1 SQVTM, CDR2 ANQGSEA. J was trimmed by 0 bases and V by 5 bases; bases with no gene match: 4.

V gene TRBV10-3 combines with J gene TRBJ1-6, with 8 bases lining up with TRBD1. Germline V gives CDR1 ENHRY, CDR2 SYGVKD. CDR3 length equals 15 residues. The junction had 5 bases not matched to a gene; V was cut back by 4 bases and J by 6 bases. CDR3 DNA: TGTGCCATCAGTGGACAGGGGTCGGCTAATTCACCCCTCCACTTT. It is translated as CAISGQGSANSPLHF.

This clonotype was seen ten or more times. The chain couples TRBV2 to TRBJ1-1; D call uncertain. Germline CDR1 and CDR2: SNHLY and FYNNEI. The CDR3 covers 11 residues. Trimming took 3 bases from V and 7 from J, leaving 6 bases between them. The CDR3 sequence: CASSESLEAFF. The CDR3 DNA sequence: TGTGCCAGCAGTGAGAGCCTTGAAGCTTTCTTT.

This clonotype was observed at least ten times. V and J are TRBV28 and TRBJ2-2; no clear D. Germline loops: CDR1 MDHEN, CDR2 SYDVKM. The CDR3 is 11 amino acids. With 5 bases removed from V and 6 bases from J, the gap between germline ends came to 4 bases. CDR3: CASSRPGELFF. The CDR3 region has the DNA TGTGCCAGCAGTCGCCCCGGGGAGCTGTTTTTT.